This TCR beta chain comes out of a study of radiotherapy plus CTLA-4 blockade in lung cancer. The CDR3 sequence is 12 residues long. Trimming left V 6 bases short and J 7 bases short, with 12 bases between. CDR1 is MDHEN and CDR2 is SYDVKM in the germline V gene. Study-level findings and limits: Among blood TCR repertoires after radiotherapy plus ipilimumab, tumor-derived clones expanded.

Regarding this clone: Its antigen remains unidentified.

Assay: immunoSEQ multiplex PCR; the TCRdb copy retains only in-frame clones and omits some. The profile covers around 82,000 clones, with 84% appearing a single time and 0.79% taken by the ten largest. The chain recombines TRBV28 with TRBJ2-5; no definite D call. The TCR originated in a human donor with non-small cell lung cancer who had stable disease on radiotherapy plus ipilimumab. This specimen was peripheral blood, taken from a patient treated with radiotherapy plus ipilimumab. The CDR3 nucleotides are TGTGCCAGCAGCCCCACCCTCCGGACCCAGTACTTC. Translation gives CASSPTLRTQYF.